One and the same sample provided the 17 T cell receptor beta chains below, sequenced in a study of spatial heterogeneity in lung cancer. Time point: sample taken at primary tumor resection. TCRdb passed the 5' RACE reads through MiXCR, listing each CDR3 protein once. The top ten hold around 10% of the sample, which has approximately 52,000 distinct CDR3 sequences, about 5.8% seen once. The source material was PBMCs, sampled at surgery. These receptors came from a male donor with early-stage non-small cell lung cancer.

This clonotype was picked up a small number of times. The V and J genes are TRBV7-2 and TRBJ2-5; D uncertain. Per the germline V gene, CDR1 is SGHTA and CDR2 is FQGNSA. This CDR3 is built from 13 residues. The V end was cut by 2 bases, the J end by 6 bases, with 10 bases between. CDR3 nucleotide sequence: TGTGCCAGCAGCTTATCAGCCCTCCAGACCCAGTACTTC. This sequence encodes CASSLSALQTQYF.

This clonotype was picked up many times. CDR3 nucleotide sequence: TGTGCCAGCAGCTTAAGAAGGGACCCCCAGGATGAGCAGTTCTTC. Translation gives CASSLRRDPQDEQFF. The J gene is TRBJ2-1, the V gene TRBV7-9, with D perhaps TRBD1 or TRBD2 (5 bases each). Germline assignment: CDR1 SEHNR and CDR2 FQNEAQ (reference sequence). Trimming took 2 bases from V and 8 from J, leaving 16 bases between them. The CDR3 covers 15 residues. The variable domain in full, with the rest retrieved from reference TRBV7-9 and TRBJ2-1, is DTGVSQNPRHKITKRGQNVTFRCDPISEHNRLYWYRQTLGQGPEFLTYFQNEAQLEKSRLLSDRFSAERPKGSFSTLEIQRTEQGDSAMYLCASSLRRDPQDEQFFGPGTRLTVL.

This clonotype occurred a few times. This chain links TRBV28 with TRBJ2-7, with 8 bases matching TRBD2. After removal of 8 bases from V and 2 bases from J, the junction contained 5 bases not matched to a gene. The V gene's germline CDR1 is MDHEN and CDR2 SYDVKM. CDR3 length: 13 residues. DNA for the CDR3: TGTGCCAGCCACTCGGGAGGGGCCTACGAGCAGTACTTC. This translates into CASHSGGAYEQYF.

This clonotype has a count of ten or more. The gene calls are TRBV20-1 and TRBJ2-5; D is tentatively TRBD1 or TRBD2 (5 bases each). The CDR3 length is 13 residues. Trimming pared 4 bases from V and 6 bases from J, leaving 15 bases between. Germline-derived CDR1 and CDR2 are DFQATT and SNEGSKA (reference sequence). CDR3: CSATSSGRKTQYF. In nucleotides, the CDR3 is TGCAGTGCTACGTCGTCGGGGCGAAAGACCCAGTACTTC.

This clonotype has ten or more counts. The V call is TRBV29-1, the J call TRBJ2-5; D may be TRBD2 (6 bases). Per germline, CDR1 SQVTM and CDR2 ANQGSEA. The CDR3 is 12 amino acids. Trimming shortened V by 5 bases and J by 1 base, and 8 bases separated the two germline ends. The CDR3 nucleotides are TGCAGCGTTCGGCGGGGCCAAGAGACCCAGTACTTC. It is translated as CSVRRGQETQYF.

This clonotype was counted ten times or more. This chain links TRBV29-1 with TRBJ2-2; no definite D call. The CDR3 is 13 residues long. The V gene's germline CDR1 is SQVTM and CDR2 ANQGSEA. V was pared by 7 bases and J by 2 bases, with 11 bases between. CDR3 nucleotide sequence: TGCAGCGGGCGTAAGACTAACACCGGGGAGCTGTTTTTT. It encodes CSGRKTNTGELFF.

This clonotype was observed at least ten times. V usage is TRBV5-8 and J usage is TRBJ2-7; 9 bases are a match to TRBD2. Trimming took 4 bases from V and 2 from J; bases not matched to a gene: 1. CDR1 is SGHTS and CDR2 is YDEGEE in the germline V gene. The length of the CDR3 is 13 residues. DNA for the CDR3: TGTGCCAGCAGCATAGCGGGAGCCTACGAGCAGTACTTC. Its translation: CASSIAGAYEQYF.

Many counts were recorded for this clonotype. The genes are TRBV7-2 and TRBJ2-7; TRBD1 or TRBD2 may be the D gene (5 bases each). The germline CDR1 and CDR2 sequences are SGHTA and FQGNSA. V lost 1 base to trimming and J lost 4 bases, with 20 bases between them. This CDR3 region has 17 residues. CDR3 sequence reads: CASSLGGWGSHRYEQYF. The CDR3 DNA sequence: TGTGCCAGCAGCTTAGGGGGTTGGGGGTCGCATAGATACGAGCAGTACTTC.

This clonotype was seen ten or more times. This chain links TRBV7-9 with TRBJ2-7; 11 bases are shared with TRBD2. Germline V gives CDR1 SEHNR, CDR2 FQNEAQ (reference sequence). V lost 5 bases to trimming and J lost 2 bases; unmatched junction nucleotides: 8. The CDR3 is made up of 16 amino acids. CDR3 bases: TGTGCCAGCAGCCACTTACGACTAGCGGGACCCTACGAGCAGTACTTC. It yields the protein CASSHLRLAGPYEQYF.

This clonotype was seen repeatedly, ten times or more. J is TRBJ2-1 and V is TRBV7-3; TRBD1 aligns across 7 bases. V lost 8 bases to trimming and J lost 7 bases; unmatched junction nucleotides: 14. Germline V gene lookup returns CDR1 SGHTA and CDR2 FQGTGA. The CDR3 totals 15 residues. CDR3: CASRLTGTDFNEQFF. Here the CDR3 DNA reads TGTGCCAGCCGGCTGACCGGGACAGACTTTAATGAGCAGTTCTTC.

In its sample, this clonotype was seen many times. The chain uses TRBV6-6 and TRBJ2-5; D is tentatively TRBD1 or TRBD2 (5 bases each). With 2 bases removed from V and 5 bases from J, the gap between germline ends came to 9 bases. This CDR3 is 13 amino acids long. Looked up from germline, CDR1 is MNHNY and CDR2 is SVGAGI (reference sequence). The CDR3 DNA is TGTGCCAGCAGTTACCGGGACGGGGAGACCCAGTACTTC. It encodes CASSYRDGETQYF.

This clonotype came up many times. This rearrangement joins TRBV5-1 to TRBJ2-5; a possible D gene is TRBD2 (6 bases). Deletions cut 0 bases from V and 1 base from J, with 16 bases between. Per germline, CDR1 SGHRS and CDR2 YFSETQ. The CDR3 spans 17 residues. Here the CDR3 reads CASSLAGGRGGQETQYF. The DNA of the CDR3 is TGCGCCAGCAGCTTGGCCGGGGGTCGGGGAGGCCAAGAGACCCAGTACTTC.

This clonotype has a count of ten or more. The chain recombines TRBV9 with TRBJ2-7; 8 bases line up with TRBD2. This CDR3 comprises 14 residues. Germline CDR1 and CDR2: SGDLS and YYNGEE. Trimming took 4 bases from V and 2 from J; bases not matched to a gene: 5. Here the CDR3 reads CASSQTTSAYEQYF. The CDR3 DNA reads TGTGCCAGCAGCCAAACGACTAGCGCCTACGAGCAGTACTTC.

This clonotype was found many times. The V and J genes are TRBV20-1 and TRBJ2-7; 8 bases map to TRBD2. The CDR3 sequence is 15 residues long. Germline V gene data show CDR1 as DFQATT and CDR2 as SNEGSKA (reference sequence). V was clipped by 3 bases and J by 0 bases; unmatched bases: 7. In DNA, the CDR3 is TGCAGTGCTAGGCGAGGTAGCGGGACCTCCTACGAGCAGTACTTC. It is translated as CSARRGSGTSYEQYF.

This clonotype was counted at least ten times. The chain joins TRBV4-1 to TRBJ2-1, with D unresolved. In germline, CDR1 is MGHRA, CDR2 YSYEKL. This CDR3 has 15 amino acids. V was clipped by 1 base and J by 4 bases, with 11 bases between them. CDR3 bases: TGCGCCAGCAGCCAAGTTGCGGCTATTTACAATGAGCAGTTCTTC. Residues: CASSQVAAIYNEQFF.

The chain uses TRBV9 and TRBJ2-2, with a weak D call TRBD2 (5 bases). The CDR3 is 15 amino acids. Trimming removed 0 bases at V and 7 bases at J, with 13 bases between. Germline V CDR1 and CDR2: SGDLS, YYNGEE. The CDR3 nucleotides read TGTGCCAGCAGCGTAGATGATGGGAGAGGCGGGGAGCTGTTTTTT. Translated, it gives CASSVDDGRGGELFF.

This clonotype was counted many times. The rearrangement links TRBV15 to TRBJ2-3, with D possibly matching TRBD2 (5 bases). Trimming stripped 1 base from V and 6 bases from J, with 11 bases between. Germline V lookup: CDR1 LNHNV, CDR2 YYDKDF (reference sequence). There are 14 residues in the CDR3. CDR3 in DNA: TGTGCCACCAGCAGAGGGCTAGCCGGGGATACGCAGTATTTT. This sequence encodes CATSRGLAGDTQYF.